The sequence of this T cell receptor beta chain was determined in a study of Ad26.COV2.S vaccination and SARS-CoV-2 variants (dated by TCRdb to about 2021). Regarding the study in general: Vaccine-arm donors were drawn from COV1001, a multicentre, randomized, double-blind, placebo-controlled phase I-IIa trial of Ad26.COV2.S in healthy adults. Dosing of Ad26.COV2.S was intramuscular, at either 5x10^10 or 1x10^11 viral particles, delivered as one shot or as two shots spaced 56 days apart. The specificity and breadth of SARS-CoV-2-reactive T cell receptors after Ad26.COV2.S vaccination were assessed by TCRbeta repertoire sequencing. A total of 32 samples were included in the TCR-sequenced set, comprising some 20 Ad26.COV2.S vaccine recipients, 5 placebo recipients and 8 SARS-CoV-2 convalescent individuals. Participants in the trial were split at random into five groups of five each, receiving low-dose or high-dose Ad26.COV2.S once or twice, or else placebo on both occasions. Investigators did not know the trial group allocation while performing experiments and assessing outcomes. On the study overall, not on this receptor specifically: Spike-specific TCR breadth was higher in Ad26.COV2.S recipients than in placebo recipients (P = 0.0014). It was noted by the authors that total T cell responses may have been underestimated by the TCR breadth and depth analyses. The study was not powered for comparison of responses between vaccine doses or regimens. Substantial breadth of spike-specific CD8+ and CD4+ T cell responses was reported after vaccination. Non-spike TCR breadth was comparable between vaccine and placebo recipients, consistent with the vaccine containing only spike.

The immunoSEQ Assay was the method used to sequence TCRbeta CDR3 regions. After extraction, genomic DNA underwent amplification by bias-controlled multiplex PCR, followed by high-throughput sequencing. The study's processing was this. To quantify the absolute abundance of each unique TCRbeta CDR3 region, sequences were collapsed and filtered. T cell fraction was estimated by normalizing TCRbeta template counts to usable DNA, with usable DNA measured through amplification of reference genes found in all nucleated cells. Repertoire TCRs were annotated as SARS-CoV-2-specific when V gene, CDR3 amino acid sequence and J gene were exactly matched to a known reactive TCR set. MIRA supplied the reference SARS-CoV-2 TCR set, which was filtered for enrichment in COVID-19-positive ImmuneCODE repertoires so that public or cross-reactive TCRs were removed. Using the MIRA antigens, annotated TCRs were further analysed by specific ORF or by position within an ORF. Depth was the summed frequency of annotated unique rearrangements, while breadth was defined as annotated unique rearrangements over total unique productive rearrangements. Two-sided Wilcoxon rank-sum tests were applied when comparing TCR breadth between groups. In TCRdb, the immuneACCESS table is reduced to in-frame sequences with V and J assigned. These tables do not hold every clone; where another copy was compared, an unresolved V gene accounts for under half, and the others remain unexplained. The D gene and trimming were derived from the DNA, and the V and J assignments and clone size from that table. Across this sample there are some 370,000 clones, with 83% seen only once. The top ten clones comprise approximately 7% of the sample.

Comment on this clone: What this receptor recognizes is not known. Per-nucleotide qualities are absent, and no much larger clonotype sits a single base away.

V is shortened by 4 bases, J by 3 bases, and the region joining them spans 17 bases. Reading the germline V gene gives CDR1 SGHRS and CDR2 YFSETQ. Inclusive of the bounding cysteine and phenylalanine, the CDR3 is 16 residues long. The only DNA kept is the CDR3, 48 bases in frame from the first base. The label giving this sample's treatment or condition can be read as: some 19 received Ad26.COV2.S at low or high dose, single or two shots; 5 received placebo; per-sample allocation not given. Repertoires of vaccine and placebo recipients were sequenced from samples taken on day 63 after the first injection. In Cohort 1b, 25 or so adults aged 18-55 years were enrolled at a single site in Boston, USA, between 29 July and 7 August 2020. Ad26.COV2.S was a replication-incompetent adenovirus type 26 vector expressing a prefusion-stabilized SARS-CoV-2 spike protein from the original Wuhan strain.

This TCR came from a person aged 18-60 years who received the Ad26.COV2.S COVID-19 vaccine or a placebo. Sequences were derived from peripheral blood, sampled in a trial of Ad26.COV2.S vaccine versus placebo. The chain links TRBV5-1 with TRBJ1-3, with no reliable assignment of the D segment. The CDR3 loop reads CASSPDGPVGGNTIYF. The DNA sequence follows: TGCGCCAGCAGCCCGGACGGCCCCGTTGGTGGAAACACCATATATTTT.